This TCR beta chain was obtained from a study of CD8 T cells in ankylosing spondylitis. This clonotype was counted ten times or more. Its target is not known. General observations from the study: Enrichment of disease-linked clones was reportedly significant in matched ankylosing spondylitis synovial fluid. CD8+ by phenotype, disease-linked clones were relatively rare in peripheral blood. A subset of motif variants has previously been described in the synovial fluid and blood of reactive arthritis. About 8 highly homologous variants made up a TCR beta motif that seemed to typify ankylosing spondylitis blood.

V was shortened by 4 bases and J by 3 bases, with 11 bases between the two germline ends. CDR1 and CDR2 from the germline V gene are MDHEN and SYDVKM. The CDR3 totals 14 residues. TCRdb used MiXCR to reprocess the 5' RACE reads, holding one entry per CDR3 protein. The data contain roughly 220,000 distinct CDR3 sequences, roughly a tenth of them singletons. This clonotype was sampled from a male donor with ankylosing spondylitis or in good health (not recorded which). The V call is TRBV28, the J call TRBJ2-3; TRBD2 is a possible D gene (6 bases). Source material: blood, either unsorted or a sorted T cell fraction (not recorded which). The CDR3 loop is CASSYVAGTDTQYF. Here the CDR3 DNA reads TGTGCCAGCAGTTATGTCGCGGGGACAGATACGCAGTATTTT. Full variable domain (remainder filled in from reference TRBV28 and TRBJ2-3): DVKVTQSSRYLVKRTGEKVFLECVQDMDHENMFWYRQDPGLGLRLIYFSYDVKMKEKGDIPEGYSVSREKKERFSLILESASTNQTSMYLCASSYVAGTDTQYFGPGTRLTVL.